The rows below give T cell receptor beta chains drawn from one sample of a study of T cell responses to AZD1222 COVID-19 vaccine. Only in-frame clones appear in the TCRdb table, and some are missing; sequencing was by immunoSEQ multiplex PCR. The sample records tens of thousands of clones, around 80% being singletons. Sequences were derived from peripheral blood, sampled 28 days after the second AZD1222 dose. The receptors stem from an adult who received the AZD1222 COVID-19 vaccine. The CDR3 runs from the conserved cysteine through the conserved F or W. D genes are given only for firm matches. Clone size, where shown, is once, few, many, or a class for clones that have expanded.

j_call clone_size d_call v_call cdr3_aa cdr3_nt
TRBJ2-7 . TRBD1 TRBV6-1 CASSVNRDRFSYEQYF TGTGCCAGCAGTGTAAACCGGGACAGGTTCTCCTACGAGCAGTACTTC
TRBJ2-7 . TRBD2 TRBV6-6 CASSGRGGYEQYF TGTGCCAGCAGTGGGAGGGGCGGCTACGAGCAGTACTTC
TRBJ1-3 . . TRBV5-1 CASSIRGNGNTIYF TGCGCCAGCAGCATAAGGGGGAATGGAAACACCATATATTTT
TRBJ2-7 . TRBD2 TRBV9 CASSTGLAGAPYEQYF TGTGCCAGCAGCACGGGACTAGCGGGGGCCCCCTACGAGCAGTACTTC
TRBJ1-1 . . TRBV5-1 CASSLEGRRTEAFF TGCGCCAGCAGCTTGGAGGGGCGCCGAACTGAAGCTTTCTTT
TRBJ2-3 once . TRBV11-2 CASTLAWRGVTDTQYF TGTGCCAGCACCCTGGCCTGGCGAGGGGTAACAGATACGCAGTATTTT
TRBJ2-2 . TRBD1 TRBV6-6 CASIRGQSTGELFF TGTGCCAGCATCAGGGGGCAAAGCACCGGGGAGCTGTTTTTT
TRBJ1-1 . TRBD1 TRBV5-1 CASGTGLNTEAFF TGCGCCAGCGGGACAGGCCTGAACACTGAAGCTTTCTTT
TRBJ2-5 few . TRBV6-2/TRBV6-3 CASSYGETQYF TGTGCCAGCAGTTACGGGGAGACCCAGTACTTC
TRBJ2-7 . TRBD2 TRBV18 CASSPGRAGRDEQYF TGTGCCAGCTCACCAGGGAGGGCAGGGCGCGACGAGCAGTACTTC
TRBJ2-1 . TRBD1 TRBV11-3 CASSPWTGYNEQFF TGTGCCAGCAGCCCGTGGACAGGCTACAATGAGCAGTTCTTC
TRBJ1-5 . . TRBV5-1 CASSLEPVNQPQHF TGCGCCAGCAGCTTGGAACCCGTGAATCAGCCCCAGCATTTT
TRBJ1-4 . . TRBV7-9 CASSLTGGATNEKLFF TGTGCCAGCAGCTTGACCGGGGGTGCAACTAATGAAAAACTGTTTTTT
TRBJ1-3 once . TRBV19 CASSILPPNRDSGNTIYF TGTGCCAGTAGTATATTACCCCCGAACAGGGACTCTGGAAACACCATATATTTT
TRBJ1-4 . . TRBV11-3 CASSSTRDRDEKLFF TGTGCCAGCAGCTCCACCAGGGATAGGGATGAAAAACTGTTTTTT
TRBJ1-6 . . TRBV3-1/TRBV3-2 CASSQGRPPLHF TGTGCCAGCAGCCAAGGGAGGCCACCCCTCCACTTT
TRBJ2-7 . TRBD1 TRBV11-2 CASSLRQGATPEQYF TGTGCCAGCAGCCTTCGACAGGGGGCCACGCCCGAGCAGTACTTC
TRBJ1-1 . . TRBV27 CASSLGAANTEAFF TGTGCCAGCAGTTTGGGCGCGGCGAACACTGAAGCTTTCTTT
TRBJ2-3 . . TRBV2 CASSDGGRTDTQYF TGTGCCAGCAGTGACGGCGGACGCACAGATACGCAGTATTTT
TRBJ1-2 once . TRBV6-1 CASSEVAAQWSYGYTF TGTGCCAGCAGTGAAGTTGCAGCCCAATGGTCTTATGGCTACACCTTC
TRBJ1-2 . TRBD1 TRBV19 CASRTQGDYGYTF TGTGCCAGTAGGACTCAGGGGGACTATGGCTACACCTTC
TRBJ1-5 . . TRBV18 CASSPRAATLHQPQHF TGTGCCAGCTCACCGAGGGCGGCGACACTCCATCAGCCCCAGCATTTT
TRBJ2-5 once TRBD1 TRBV11-2 CASSPGQAAETQYF TGTGCCAGCAGCCCGGGACAGGCGGCGGAGACCCAGTACTTC
TRBJ1-1 . . TRBV6-5 CASSYSIVSGAEAFF TGTGCCAGCAGTTACTCGATTGTTTCAGGGGCCGAAGCTTTCTTT
TRBJ2-1 . . TRBV6-6 CATDAKRGGQFF TGTGCCACGGATGCCAAGAGGGGCGGGCAGTTCTTC
TRBJ1-1 once . TRBV19 CASSPRGNTEAFF TGTGCCAGTAGTCCCAGGGGGAACACTGAAGCTTTCTTT
TRBJ2-2 . . TRBV9 CASSVVPGAATGELFF TGTGCCAGCAGCGTAGTGCCAGGGGCGGCCACCGGGGAGCTGTTTTTT
TRBJ1-5 . TRBD1 TRBV10-3 CAISTDRGRAQHF TGTGCCATCAGCACCGACAGGGGAAGGGCCCAGCATTTT
TRBJ2-7 . TRBD2 TRBV4-2 CASSQAGQLRASGGYEQYF TGTGCCAGCAGCCAAGCCGGACAGCTCCGGGCTAGCGGGGGGTACGAGCAGTACTTC
TRBJ1-4 . . TRBV7-9 CASSLTAATNEKLFF TGTGCCAGCAGTTTAACAGCCGCAACTAATGAAAAACTGTTTTTT
TRBJ2-5 once . TRBV3-1/TRBV3-2 CASSQGNRAGKETQYF TGTGCCAGCAGCCAAGGTAACAGGGCGGGAAAAGAGACCCAGTACTTC
TRBJ1-5 few . TRBV2 CASSATGSGQPQHF TGTGCCAGCAGTGCCACAGGTTCCGGGCAGCCCCAGCATTTT
TRBJ1-3 . . TRBV9 CASSVEGWAPAGNTIYF TGTGCCAGCAGCGTAGAGGGATGGGCTCCGGCAGGAAACACCATATATTTT
TRBJ1-1 . . TRBV4-1 CASSPYSGQVTITEAFF TGCGCCAGCAGCCCCTACTCGGGGCAGGTCACCATCACTGAAGCTTTCTTT
TRBJ2-5 . . TRBV19 CASKLKAGRMETQYF TGTGCCAGTAAGCTGAAGGCAGGGAGGATGGAGACCCAGTACTTC
TRBJ2-7 . . TRBV25-1 CASSLAYEQYF TGTGCCAGCAGCCTAGCTTACGAGCAGTACTTC
TRBJ1-1 . . TRBV5-1 CASSLSDWGTEAFF TGCGCCAGCAGCTTAAGCGACTGGGGCACTGAAGCTTTCTTT
TRBJ2-7 . . TRBV12-5 CASGLTATYEQYF TGTGCTAGTGGGCTGACGGCTACCTACGAGCAGTACTTC
TRBJ1-1 . . TRBV4-1 CASSHPLNTEAFF TGCGCCAGCAGCCATCCTTTGAACACTGAAGCTTTCTTT
TRBJ2-3 . TRBD2 TRBV5-4 CASSWASGSTDTQYF TGTGCCAGCAGCTGGGCTAGCGGGAGCACAGATACGCAGTATTTT
TRBJ1-2 . TRBD1 TRBV24-1 CATSDPGQGADYGYTF TGTGCCACCAGTGATCCGGGACAGGGGGCGGACTATGGCTACACCTTC
TRBJ2-1 . . TRBV3-1/TRBV3-2 CASKRASSYNEQFF TGTGCCAGCAAAAGGGCAAGCTCCTACAATGAGCAGTTCTTC
TRBJ1-3 . . TRBV2 CASSEFVASGNTIYF TGTGCCAGCAGTGAATTCGTGGCCTCTGGAAACACCATATATTTT
TRBJ1-2 once . TRBV2 CASSKETGLGYTF TGTGCCAGCAGTAAAGAAACAGGGCTTGGCTACACCTTC
TRBJ1-1 . . TRBV6-5 CASMGNANTEAFF TGTGCCAGCATGGGGAACGCAAACACTGAAGCTTTCTTT
TRBJ1-2 . . TRBV19 CASSIRQNYGYTF TGTGCCAGTAGTATCCGCCAGAACTATGGCTACACCTTC
TRBJ1-3 . . TRBV10-3 CAIRGTGNTIYF TGTGCCATCAGAGGCACAGGAAACACCATATATTTT
TRBJ2-1 . TRBD1 TRBV20-1 CSASTGQGVYNEQFF TGCAGTGCTAGTACGGGACAGGGGGTATACAATGAGCAGTTCTTC
TRBJ2-7 . TRBD2 TRBV4-2 CASSRDGLAGSDEQYF TGTGCCAGCAGCCGAGACGGACTAGCGGGGTCCGACGAGCAGTACTTC
TRBJ1-1 . . TRBV3-1/TRBV3-2 CASSQDLSPEGWRIMNTEAFF TGTGCCAGCAGCCAAGATTTGTCCCCCGAGGGATGGAGGATCATGAACACTGAAGCTTTCTTT
TRBJ1-5 once . TRBV6-1 CASSEFLPGSGNQPQHF TGTGCCAGCAGTGAATTCTTGCCCGGGTCCGGCAATCAGCCCCAGCATTTT
TRBJ1-4 . . TRBV30 CAWAKEEKLFF TGTGCCTGGGCCAAAGAAGAAAAACTGTTTTTT
TRBJ1-3 few . TRBV2 CASSDRRGLSGNTIYF TGTGCCAGCAGTGACCGTCGGGGACTCTCTGGAAACACCATATATTTT
TRBJ1-2 . . TRBV25-1 CASSEHTDYGYTF TGTGCCAGCAGTGAACATACAGATTATGGCTACACCTTC
TRBJ2-6 . TRBD1 TRBV10-3 CAITSGQGGLSGANVLTF TGTGCCATCACCTCGGGACAGGGGGGCCTCTCTGGGGCCAACGTCCTGACTTTC
TRBJ2-5 . . TRBV5-1 CASSLGTAQETQYF TGCGCCAGCAGCTTGGGTACAGCCCAAGAGACCCAGTACTTC
TRBJ1-1 . . TRBV6-5 CASSYGSGNTEAFF TGTGCCAGCTCCTACGGGTCGGGGAACACTGAAGCTTTCTTT
TRBJ2-7 . . TRBV7-9 CASSPAGGIYEQYF TGTGCCAGCAGCCCCGCTGGCGGAATCTACGAGCAGTACTTC
TRBJ1-5 few . TRBV7-8 CASTITGNNQPQHF TGTGCCAGCACCATCACAGGGAATAATCAGCCCCAGCATTTT
TRBJ1-2 . . TRBV3-1/TRBV3-2 CASSQRPGLSGYTF TGTGCCAGCAGCCAACGACCCGGGCTCTCTGGCTACACCTTC